This paragraph covers one T cell receptor (beta chain) sequence. Its specificity is not known. The data were obtained in a study of regulatory T cells in long-lasting Graves disease. About the study: The study counted Graves' disease as persistent given over 5 years of antithyroid drugs and positive TSH receptor antibodies. Study-level points and caveats: Persistent Graves' patients showed less TCR diversity than newly diagnosed ones. Under persistent disease, TRBV28, TRBJ1-2 and TRBJ2-5 were used preferentially. Persistent patients had a count of shared public clonotypes (2,741) that exceeded that of new patients (approximately 1,000).

The time point denotes: persistent/refractory GD, antithyroid drugs over 5 years with positive TRAb. The TCR library used RNA extracted from PBMCs. Looked up from germline, CDR1 is DFQATT and CDR2 is SNEGSKA (reference sequence). The CDR3 extends over 15 amino acids. Trimming removed 6 bases from V and 4 bases from J, with 21 bases in between. Arm-PCR of CDR3 regions and iRepertoire HTBI primers were the basis on which TCR beta libraries were built. TCRdb processed the multiplex PCR reads anew with MiXCR; each CDR3 protein has one entry. The sample has about 300,000 distinct CDR3 sequences; around 23% are singletons.

V usage is TRBV20-1 and J usage is TRBJ2-5; tentative D call: TRBD2 (5 bases). Sequencing used peripheral blood mononuclear cells (PBMCs), obtained when the disease was refractory, from a patient treated with antithyroid drugs. This clonotype was obtained from a female donor with Graves disease. The CDR3 spells CSAPRLLDRGETQYF. CDR3 sequence (DNA): TGCAGTGCCCCCCGGTTGCTGGACCGGGGAGAGACCCAGTACTTC.